The clone carrying this T cell receptor beta chain was counted at least ten times. Its antigen is not known. TCRdb ran MiXCR on the reads and lists one entry per CDR3 protein. The repertoire has approximately 390,000 distinct CDR3 sequences, about 34% of them found once; the top ten carry roughly 13%. Trimming removed 5 bases at V and 0 bases at J, with 13 bases between. Per germline, CDR1 SGHTA and CDR2 FQGNSA. This CDR3 region has 15 residues. The entry originates in a study of T cell repertoires in cytomegalovirus infection. Study details: Recently identified HLA-C-restricted CMV epitopes were among the peptides used. In public TCR beta signatures, there were indications of both CMV infection and matching HLA type.

General study results and limits: Of the TCR beta families, the public ones yielded a cumulative frequency that identified carriers of CMV plus the relevant HLA. HLA-C-restricted CMV-specific TCR beta clonotypes were dominant in the ex vivo response.

Sequences were derived from cultured PBMCs, sampled from culture after CMV antigen stimulation. The sequence derives from a human donor in good health (CMV status not recorded). Some clones in this sample may be carry-over from other donors' samples. The V gene is TRBV7-2, the J gene TRBJ1-2; possible D gene TRBD1, 5 bases. CDR3 in DNA: TGTGCCAGCAGCAACCGACAGAGAGCTAACTATGGCTACACCTTC. Translating it yields CASSNRQRANYGYTF. Filled out from reference TRBV7-2 and TRBJ1-2, the complete variable domain reads GAGVSQSPSNKVTEKGKDVELRCDPISGHTALYWYRQSLGQGLEFLIYFQGNSAPDKSGLPSDRFSAERTGGSVSTLTIQRTQQEDSAVYLCASSNRQRANYGYTFGSGTRLTVV.